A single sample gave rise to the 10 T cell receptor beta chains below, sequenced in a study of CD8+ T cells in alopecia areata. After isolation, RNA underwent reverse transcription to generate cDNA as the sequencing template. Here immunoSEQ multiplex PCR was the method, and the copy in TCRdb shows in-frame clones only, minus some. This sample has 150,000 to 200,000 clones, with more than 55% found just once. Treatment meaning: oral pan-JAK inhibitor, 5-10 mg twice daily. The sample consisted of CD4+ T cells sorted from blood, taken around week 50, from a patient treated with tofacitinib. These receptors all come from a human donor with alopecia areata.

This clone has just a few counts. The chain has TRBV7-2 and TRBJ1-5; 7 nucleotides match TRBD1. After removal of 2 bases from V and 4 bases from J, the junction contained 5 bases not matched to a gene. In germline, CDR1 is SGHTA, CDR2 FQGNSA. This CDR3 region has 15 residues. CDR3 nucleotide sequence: TGTGCCAGCAGCTTACAGGGGGACAGAAATCAGCCCCAGCATTTT. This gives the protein CASSLQGDRNQPQHF.

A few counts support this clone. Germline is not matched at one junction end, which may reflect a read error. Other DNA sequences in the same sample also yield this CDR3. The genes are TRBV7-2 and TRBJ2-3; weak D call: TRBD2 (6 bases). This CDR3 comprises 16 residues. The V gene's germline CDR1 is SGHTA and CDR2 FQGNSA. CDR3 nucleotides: TGTGCCAGCAGCTTAAGGTTGGGAGGATTCACAGACACGCAGTATTTT. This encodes CASSLRLGGFTDTQYF.

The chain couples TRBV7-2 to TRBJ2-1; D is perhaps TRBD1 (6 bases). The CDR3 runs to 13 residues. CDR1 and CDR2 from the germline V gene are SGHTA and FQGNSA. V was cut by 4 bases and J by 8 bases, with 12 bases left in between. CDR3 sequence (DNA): TGTGCCAGCAGCTCACCCCACAGGGATGAGCAGTTCTTC. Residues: CASSSPHRDEQFF.

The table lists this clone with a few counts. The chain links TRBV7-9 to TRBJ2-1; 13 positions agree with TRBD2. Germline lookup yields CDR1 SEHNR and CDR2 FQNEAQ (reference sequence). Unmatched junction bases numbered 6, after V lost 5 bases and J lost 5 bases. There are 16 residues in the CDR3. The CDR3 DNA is TGTGCCAGCAGCCTAAGCGGGACTAGCGGGAACAATGAGCAGTTCTTC. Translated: CASSLSGTSGNNEQFF.

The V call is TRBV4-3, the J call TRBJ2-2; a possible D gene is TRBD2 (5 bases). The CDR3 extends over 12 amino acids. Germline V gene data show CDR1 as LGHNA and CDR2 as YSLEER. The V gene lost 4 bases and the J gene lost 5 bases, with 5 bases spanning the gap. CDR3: CASSRGTGELFF. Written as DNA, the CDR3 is TGCGCCAGCAGCCGCGGGACCGGGGAGCTGTTTTTT.

CDR3: CATSRDRQGVGDTQYF. CDR3 bases: TGTGCCACCAGCAGAGATAGGCAGGGTGTAGGGGATACGCAGTATTTT. The chain employs TRBV15 and TRBJ2-3; D may be TRBD1 (5 bases). The V gene's germline CDR1 is LNHNV and CDR2 YYDKDF (reference sequence). Deletions cut 0 bases from V and 6 bases from J, with 16 bases between. The CDR3 has 16 residues.

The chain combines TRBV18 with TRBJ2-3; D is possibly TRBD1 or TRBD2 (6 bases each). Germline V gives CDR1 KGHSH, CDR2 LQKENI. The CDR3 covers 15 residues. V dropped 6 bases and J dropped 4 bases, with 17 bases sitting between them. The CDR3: CASSRDNHPADTQYF. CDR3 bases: TGTGCCAGCTCGCGGGACAACCACCCTGCAGATACGCAGTATTTT.

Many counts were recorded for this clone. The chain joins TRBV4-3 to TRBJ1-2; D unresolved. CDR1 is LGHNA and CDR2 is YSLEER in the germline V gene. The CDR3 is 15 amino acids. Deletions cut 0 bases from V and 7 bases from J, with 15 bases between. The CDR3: CASSQERVTVGGYTF. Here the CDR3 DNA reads TGCGCCAGCAGCCAAGAAAGGGTTACAGTGGGTGGCTACACCTTC.

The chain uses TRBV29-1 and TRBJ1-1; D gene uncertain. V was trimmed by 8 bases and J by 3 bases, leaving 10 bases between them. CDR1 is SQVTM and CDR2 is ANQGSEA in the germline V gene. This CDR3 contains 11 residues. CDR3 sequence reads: CSLRLDTEAFF. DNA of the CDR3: TGCAGCCTTCGGCTGGACACTGAAGCTTTCTTT.

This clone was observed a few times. CDR3 DNA: TGTGCCAGCAGCCTTCGGAACGAGCAGTACTTC. Translation gives CASSLRNEQYF. This chain uses TRBV7-2 with TRBJ2-7, with D unclear. CDR3 length equals 11 residues. The germline V gene has CDR1 SGHTA and CDR2 FQGNSA. V was pared by 5 bases and J by 5 bases, with 7 bases between.